The clone carrying this T cell receptor beta chain was counted many times. The antigen is not known. V gave up 6 bases and J gave up 1 base; unmatched junction bases: 6. Germline assignment: CDR1 MNHNS and CDR2 SASEGT. This CDR3 region has 16 residues. The data stem from a study of regulatory T cells in long-lasting Graves disease. In the study overall: Patients with persistent Graves' disease had over 5 years of antithyroid drugs and persistent TSH receptor antibodies. Study-level points and caveats: The analysis examined peripheral blood only and excluded thyroid tissue. Newly diagnosed disease favored TRBV20-1 and TRBJ2-1 over persistent disease. TCR diversity was lower in persistent than newly diagnosed Graves' disease.

As for time point: persistent/refractory GD, antithyroid drugs over 5 years with positive TRAb. PBMC RNA was the source of the TCR library. To make TCR beta libraries, researchers used iRepertoire HTBI primers and Arm-PCR of CDR3 regions. From the multiplex PCR reads, TCRdb called clonotypes with MiXCR, one entry per CDR3 protein. The sample shows around 510,000 distinct CDR3 sequences, around 20% of them seen only once. The clonotype originates from a female donor with Graves disease. The chain uses TRBV6-1 and TRBJ1-5, with TRBD1 identical over 10 bases. Specimen: peripheral blood mononuclear cells (PBMCs), collected when the disease was refractory, from a patient treated with antithyroid drugs. The CDR3 region is CASSRGTGESNQPQHF. As DNA, the CDR3 is TGTGCCAGCAGCAGGGGGACAGGGGAAAGCAATCAGCCCCAGCATTTT.